This T cell receptor delta chain was identified in a study of Vδ1+ human thymocytes (dated by TCRdb to 2016 to 2018). Describing the broader study: mRNA-level TRG and TRD CDR3 repertoires of highly purified Vdelta1+ thymocytes from young children were characterised as a data resource. Validation of the multiplex-based CDR3 amplicon strategy against 5'RACE-based CDR3 amplicon generation methods had been performed previously.

CDR1 TSWWSYY and CDR2 QGS were looked up in the germline V gene. V loses 0 bases, J loses 1 base, and the germline ends lie 18 bases apart. There are 18 amino acids in the CDR3, from cysteine to phenylalanine inclusive. CDR3 DNA is the only sequence kept; it has 54 bases, read in frame from the first base. Details on this clone: No antigen is known for it. The sample holds no much larger clone one base away, and base qualities are not on file.

Thymic samples were depleted of alphabeta T cells, then CD3+ TCRVdelta1+ TCRVdelta2- thymocytes were FACS-sorted. The purity of the sorted Vdelta1+ thymocytes was between roughly 97% and 99.6%. Thymic specimens were obtained from about 8 paediatric patients, aged from roughly 5 days to 15 months, who were undergoing corrective cardiac surgery. The thymic tissue was dispersed, and mononuclear cells were isolated using a Histopaque-1077 density gradient. For staining, the antibodies used were anti-TCRVdelta1 clone TS8.2, anti-TCRVdelta2 clone B6, anti-CD3 clone HIT3a and anti-TCRalphabeta clone IP26. RNA was isolated using the RNeasy mini kit, and reverse transcription was performed with Superscript III. CDR3 amplicons were generated by multiplex PCR with pooled V-gene forward primers and a constant-region reverse primer carrying Illumina adaptor overhangs. After gel purification, the amplicons were indexed with Nextera index primers over approximately 8 extra PCR cycles and then purified using AMPure XP beads. Sequencing of libraries was performed on an Illumina MiSeq using paired-end 250 bp reads, dual indexing and an approximately 21% PhiX spike-in. In the source study's methods: Reads were quality checked with FastQC, and TRG read pairs were merged with ea-utils fastq-join. IMGT/HighV-QUEST was used to annotate sequences, retaining only productive sequences with an unambiguous V-gene assignment, and each clonotype was defined by an identical CDR3 sequence. For downstream analysis, the tools were VDJtools 1.1.1, tcR 2.2.3, Treemap and vegan Shannon diversity in R 3.4.4. Clone calls in TCRdb were regenerated from the public reads with CATT, after which identical DNA sequences shared one row. TCRdb, not the authors, supplied the V and J calls. The sample contains roughly 55,000 delta-chain clones, 15% to 20% of them found a single time. The ten largest clones take up roughly 0.5% of the sample.

Here is what the overall study found, with its caveats: Many TRG clonotypes were found to be shared between donors (up to roughly 6.9x10^3), whereas TRD repertoires were found to be essentially private (max roughly 120 shared). Although sort purity was high, approximately 20% of thymic TRD sequences were Vdelta2 (with a few Vdelta3), in contrast to the peripheral blood Vdelta1+ controls. Unlike the oligoclonal repertoires in peripheral blood, the thymic TRG and TRD repertoires appeared highly polyclonal, with Gaussian CDR3 length distributions. Because no clustering by age or sex was seen, donors were not stratified by age or sex in the analyses. Because unexpected Vdelta2 sequences could lead to misinterpretation of bulk repertoire data, the authors recommended using highly purified populations and single-cell validation.

The TCR comes from a boy in the first two years of life who had congenital heart surgery. The sequence is built from TRDV1 and TRDJ1; the D gene cannot be resolved reliably. The sample consisted of Vdelta1+ gamma-delta thymocytes from the thymus. The cell subset or site label, as the study defines it: FACS-sorted CD3+ TCRalphabeta- TCRVdelta1+ TCRVdelta2- thymocytes. The CDR3 loop reads CALGELVPLWHGTDKLIF. The bases read TGTGCTCTTGGGGAACTAGTACCCCTCTGGCACGGCACCGATAAACTCATCTTT.